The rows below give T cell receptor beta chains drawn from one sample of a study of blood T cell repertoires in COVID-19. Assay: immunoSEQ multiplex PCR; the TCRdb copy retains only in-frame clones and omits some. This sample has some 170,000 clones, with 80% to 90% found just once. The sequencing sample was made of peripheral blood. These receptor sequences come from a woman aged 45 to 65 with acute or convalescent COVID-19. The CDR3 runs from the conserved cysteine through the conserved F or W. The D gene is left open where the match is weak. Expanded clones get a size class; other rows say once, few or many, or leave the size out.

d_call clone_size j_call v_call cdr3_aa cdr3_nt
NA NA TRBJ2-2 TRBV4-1 CASSQFTRPGELFF TGCGCCAGCAGCCAATTTACTCGTCCCGGGGAGCTGTTTTTT
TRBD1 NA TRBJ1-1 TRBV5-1 CASSSQGGDTEAFF TGCGCCAGCAGCTCACAGGGGGGCGACACTGAAGCTTTCTTT
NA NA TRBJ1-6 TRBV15 CATSRGGSSYNSPLHF TGTGCCACCAGCAGGGGCGGGAGCTCCTATAATTCACCCCTCCACTTT
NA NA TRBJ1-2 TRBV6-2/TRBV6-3 CASSYPGENGYTF TGTGCCAGCAGTTACCCGGGGGAGAATGGCTACACCTTC
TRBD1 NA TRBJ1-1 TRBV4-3 CASSQGQGSITEAFF TGCGCCAGCAGCCAGGGACAGGGGTCGATTACTGAAGCTTTCTTT
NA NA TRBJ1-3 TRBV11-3 CASSSETGSGNTIYF TGTGCCAGCAGCTCAGAGACAGGCTCTGGAAACACCATATATTTT
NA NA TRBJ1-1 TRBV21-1 CASSTSPAAGNTEAFF TGTGCCAGCAGCACCTCTCCGGCGGCCGGGAACACTGAAGCTTTCTTT
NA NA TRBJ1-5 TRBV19 CASSTGPGPQHF TGTGCCAGCAGTACAGGGCCGGGGCCCCAGCATTTT
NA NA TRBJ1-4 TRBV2 CASRTTVLNEKLFF TGTGCCAGCAGGACGACAGTATTGAATGAAAAACTGTTTTTT
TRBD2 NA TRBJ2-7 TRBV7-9 CASSLAGRVNEQYF TGTGCCAGCAGCTTAGCAGGGAGGGTCAACGAGCAGTACTTC
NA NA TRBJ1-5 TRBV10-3 CAIRDGQRNNQPQHF TGTGCCATCAGGGACGGACAGCGGAACAATCAGCCCCAGCATTTT
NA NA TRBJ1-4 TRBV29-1 CSVAGVSNEKLFF TGCAGCGTTGCCGGGGTGTCTAATGAAAAACTGTTTTTT
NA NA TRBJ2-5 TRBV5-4 CASSPPGLRETQYF TGTGCCAGCAGCCCCCCGGGTCTGCGGGAGACCCAGTACTTC
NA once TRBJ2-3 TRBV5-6 CASWDLRGDTQYF TGTGCCAGCTGGGACCTGAGGGGGGATACGCAGTATTTT
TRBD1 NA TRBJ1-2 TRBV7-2 CASSPSSDRVNYGYTF TGTGCCAGCAGCCCGAGCTCGGACAGGGTAAACTATGGCTACACCTTC
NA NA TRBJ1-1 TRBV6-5 CASSWGLHTEAFF TGTGCCAGCAGTTGGGGCCTGCACACTGAAGCTTTCTTT
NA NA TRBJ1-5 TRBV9 CASSASGGNQPQHF TGTGCCAGCAGCGCCTCTGGAGGCAATCAGCCCCAGCATTTT
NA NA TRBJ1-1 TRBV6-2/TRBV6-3 CASSYGGLFEAFF TGTGCCAGCAGTTACGGCGGGCTGTTTGAAGCTTTCTTT
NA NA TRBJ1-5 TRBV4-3 CASSRGVGGWYGPQHF TGCGCCAGCAGCCGGGGGGTAGGAGGTTGGTATGGGCCCCAGCATTTT
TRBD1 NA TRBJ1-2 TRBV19 CASSGGQGWYGYTF TGTGCCAGTAGTGGAGGACAGGGGTGGTATGGCTACACCTTC
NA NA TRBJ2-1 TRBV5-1 CASSLADGGNEQFF TGCGCCAGCAGCTTGGCCGATGGGGGGAATGAGCAGTTCTTC
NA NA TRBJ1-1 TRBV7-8 CASSLFPRTVEAFF TGTGCCAGCAGCTTATTCCCTAGGACAGTTGAAGCTTTCTTT
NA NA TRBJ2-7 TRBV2 CASRTDTYEQYF TGTGCCAGCAGAACCGACACCTACGAGCAGTACTTC
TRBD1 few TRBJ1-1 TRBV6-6 CASSSGQGAGNTEAFF TGTGCCAGCAGTTCGGGACAGGGGGCCGGGAACACTGAAGCTTTCTTT
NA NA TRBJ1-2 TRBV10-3 CAISESNIDGYTF TGTGCCATCAGTGAGTCGAATATAGATGGCTACACCTTC
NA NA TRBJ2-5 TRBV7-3 CASSPGTMGTQYF TGTGCCAGCAGCCCCGGGACAATGGGGACCCAGTACTTC
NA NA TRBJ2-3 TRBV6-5 CASSYSEGVGTQYF TGTGCCAGCAGTTACTCGGAAGGGGTCGGGACGCAGTATTTT
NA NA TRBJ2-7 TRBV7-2 CASSRKAESSYEQYF TGTGCCAGCAGCCGCAAAGCGGAATCGTCCTACGAGCAGTACTTC
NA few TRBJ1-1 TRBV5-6 CASILNSDTEAFF TGTGCCAGCATCCTCAACTCGGACACTGAAGCTTTCTTT
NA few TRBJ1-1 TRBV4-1 CASSQEPRVIGAFF TGCGCCAGCAGCCAAGAACCTCGGGTTATAGGAGCTTTCTTT
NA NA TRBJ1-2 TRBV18 CASSPEEYNYGYTF TGTGCCAGCTCCCCCGAGGAGTACAACTATGGCTACACCTTC
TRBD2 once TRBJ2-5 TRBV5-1 CASSRPGTSGTQETQYF TGCGCCAGCAGCCGCCCCGGGACTAGCGGGACCCAAGAGACCCAGTACTTC
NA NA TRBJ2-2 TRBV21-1 CASSKGQEGSGELFF TGTGCCAGCAGCAAAGGGCAGGAAGGATCCGGGGAGCTGTTTTTT
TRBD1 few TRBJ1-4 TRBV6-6 CASRGQGGATNEKLFF TGTGCCAGCAGGGGACAGGGGGGTGCAACTAATGAAAAACTGTTTTTT
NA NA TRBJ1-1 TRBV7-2 CASSPRTGYTEAFF TGTGCCAGCAGCCCCCGGACGGGGTACACTGAAGCTTTCTTT
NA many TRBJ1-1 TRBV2 CASGTGHRNTEAFF TGTGCCAGCGGTACGGGACACAGAAACACTGAAGCTTTCTTT
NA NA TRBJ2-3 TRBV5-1 CASSWAFDTQYF TGCGCCAGCAGCTGGGCCTTCGATACGCAGTATTTT
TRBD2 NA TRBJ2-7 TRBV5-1 CASSSTSGKHYEQYF TGCGCCAGCAGCTCGACTAGCGGGAAACACTACGAGCAGTACTTC
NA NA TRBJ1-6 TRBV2 CASSDPGGHGNSPLHF TGTGCCAGCAGTGACCCCGGGGGGCACGGTAATTCACCCCTCCACTTT
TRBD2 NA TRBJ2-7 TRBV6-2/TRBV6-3 CASSQTSGYYEQYF TGTGCCAGCAGCCAGACTAGCGGATACTACGAGCAGTACTTC